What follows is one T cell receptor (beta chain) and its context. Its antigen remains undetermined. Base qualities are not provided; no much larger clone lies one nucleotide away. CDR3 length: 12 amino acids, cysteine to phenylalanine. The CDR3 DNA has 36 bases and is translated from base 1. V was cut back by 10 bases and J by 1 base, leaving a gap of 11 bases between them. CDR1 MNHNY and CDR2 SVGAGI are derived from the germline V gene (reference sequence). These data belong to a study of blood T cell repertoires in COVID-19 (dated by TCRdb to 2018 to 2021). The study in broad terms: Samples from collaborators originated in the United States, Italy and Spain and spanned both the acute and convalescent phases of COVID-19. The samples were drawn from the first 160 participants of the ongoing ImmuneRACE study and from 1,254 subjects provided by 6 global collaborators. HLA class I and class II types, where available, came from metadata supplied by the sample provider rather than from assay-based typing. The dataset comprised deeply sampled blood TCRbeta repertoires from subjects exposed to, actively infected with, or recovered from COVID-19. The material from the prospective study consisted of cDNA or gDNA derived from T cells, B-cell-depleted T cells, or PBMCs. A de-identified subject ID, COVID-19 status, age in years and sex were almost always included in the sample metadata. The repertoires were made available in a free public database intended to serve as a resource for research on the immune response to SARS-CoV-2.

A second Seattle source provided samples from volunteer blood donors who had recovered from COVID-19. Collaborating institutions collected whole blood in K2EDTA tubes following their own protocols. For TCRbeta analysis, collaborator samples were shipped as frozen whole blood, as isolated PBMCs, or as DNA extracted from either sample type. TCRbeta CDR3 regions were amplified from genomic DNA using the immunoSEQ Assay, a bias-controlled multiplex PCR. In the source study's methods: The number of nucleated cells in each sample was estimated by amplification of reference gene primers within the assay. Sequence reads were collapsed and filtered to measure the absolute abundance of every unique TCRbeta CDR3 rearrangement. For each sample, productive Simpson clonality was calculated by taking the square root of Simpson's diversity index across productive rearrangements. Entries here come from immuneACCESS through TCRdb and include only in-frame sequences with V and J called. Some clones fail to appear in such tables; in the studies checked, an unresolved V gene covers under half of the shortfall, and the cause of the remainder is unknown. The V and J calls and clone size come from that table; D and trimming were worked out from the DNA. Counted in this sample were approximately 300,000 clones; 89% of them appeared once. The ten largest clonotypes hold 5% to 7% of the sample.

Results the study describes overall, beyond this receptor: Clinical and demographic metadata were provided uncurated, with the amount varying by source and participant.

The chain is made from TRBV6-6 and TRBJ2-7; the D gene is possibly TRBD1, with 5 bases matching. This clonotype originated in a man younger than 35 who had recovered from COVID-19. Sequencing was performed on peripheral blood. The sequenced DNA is TGTGCCACCTCGACAGATTCCTACGAGCAGTACTTC. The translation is CATSTDSYEQYF.